These T cell receptor beta chains were read from a single sample in a study of shared clonotypes between healthy human individuals. The repertoire was sequenced with immunoSEQ multiplex PCR; TCRdb's copy has only in-frame clones and lacks some. This sample yields about 1 million clones, of which about 70% are seen a single time; about 1.5% belongs to the top ten. Specimen: memory CD4+ T cells sorted from blood. The receptors were gathered from a man younger than 35 in good health. Both conserved end residues are part of each CDR3. The D gene is left open where the match is weak. Some rows mark clone size as missing; the rest say once, few, many or name a class of expanded clone.

>NA|TRBJ1-4|NA|TRBV4-3
CASSQDQAGRGEKLFF
TGCGCCAGCAGCCAAGATCAGGCAGGACGCGGTGAAAAACTGTTTTTT
>TRBD2|TRBJ2-2|NA|TRBV7-9
CASSPPAGGANTGELFF
TGTGCCAGCAGCCCCCCAGCGGGGGGCGCAAACACCGGGGAGCTGTTTTTT
>TRBD2|TRBJ2-3|NA|TRBV10-2
CASSVIAGVLDTQYF
TGCGCCAGCAGTGTCATAGCGGGGGTTCTAGATACGCAGTATTTT
>NA|TRBJ1-2|NA|TRBV6-5
CASTKRGVEAGYTF
TGTGCCAGCACTAAACGAGGGGTAGAAGCTGGCTACACCTTC
>NA|TRBJ2-1|NA|TRBV11-3
CASSKGVSNEQFF
TGTGCCAGCAGTAAGGGGGTCTCCAATGAGCAGTTCTTC
>NA|TRBJ1-1|NA|TRBV6-6
CASRPGATEAFF
TGTGCCAGCAGGCCTGGGGCCACTGAAGCTTTCTTT
>TRBD2|TRBJ2-7|NA|TRBV6-5
CASSTLAGGRHEQYF
TGTGCCAGCAGTACCTTAGCGGGAGGGCGACACGAGCAGTACTTC
>NA|TRBJ1-3|NA|TRBV7-2
CASSLAYVGSGNTIYF
TGTGCCAGCAGCTTAGCCTATGTTGGCTCTGGAAACACCATATATTTT
>NA|TRBJ2-1|once|TRBV5-1
CASSTDPSYNEQFF
TGCGCCAGCAGCACAGACCCCTCCTACAATGAGCAGTTCTTC
>TRBD1|TRBJ1-1|few|TRBV25-1
CASRGQGVAEAFF
TGTGCCAGCAGGGGACAGGGTGTTGCTGAAGCTTTCTTT
>NA|TRBJ1-1|NA|TRBV27
CASKVGQVMNTEAFF
TGTGCCAGCAAAGTGGGCCAAGTCATGAACACTGAAGCTTTCTTT
>TRBD2|TRBJ2-3|NA|TRBV4-2
CASSQVGLAGGSTDTQYF
TGTGCCAGCAGCCAGGTCGGACTAGCGGGGGGGAGCACAGATACGCAGTATTTT
>TRBD1|TRBJ1-3|NA|TRBV9
CASSVSLTGANSGNTIYF
TGTGCCAGCAGCGTATCCCTGACAGGGGCGAACTCTGGAAACACCATATATTTT